Given below is one T cell receptor (beta chain) in context. The antigen is undetermined. Constant-segment primers served in 5'RACE that generated TCR alpha and TCR beta cDNA libraries bearing sample barcodes and UMIs. TCRdb ran MiXCR on the 5' RACE reads and lists one entry per CDR3 protein. The data show about 190,000 distinct CDR3 sequences, around 20% seen once. This record comes from a study of T-cell memory formation after mild COVID-19. Study-level information: Largely, TCR clusters stayed within a single donor. The study, taken as a whole, reports: Confirmation of SARS-CoV-2 specificity was lacking for second-wave clones peaking day 37. The study found balanced CD4/CD8 in clones contracting day 15 to 85 and a CD4+ lean in later expanders.

This CDR3 has 14 amino acids. V lost 3 bases to trimming and J lost 0 bases, with 7 bases between them. Per germline, CDR1 MGHDK and CDR2 SYGVNS. Sequencing was carried out using PBMCs or a T cell subset sorted from them (not recorded which). This TCR was sampled from an adult woman who had mild COVID-19 (a few samples of this study predate the infection). Cell type and time point are not known. V gene TRBV25-1 combines with J gene TRBJ2-3, with a tentative D call TRBD1 (5 bases). The CDR3 coding sequence is TGTGCCAGCAGTGACAGGGCGAGCACAGATACGCAGTATTTT. Translated: CASSDRASTDTQYF. The entire variable domain, with the rest obtained from reference TRBV25-1 and TRBJ2-3, is as follows: EADIYQTPRYLVIGTGKKITLECSQTMGHDKMYWYQQDPGMELHLIHYSYGVNSTEKGDLSSESTVSRIRTEHFPLTLESARPSHTSQYLCASSDRASTDTQYFGPGTRLTVL.